This T cell receptor (beta chain) emerged from a study of CD4 T cells in relation to SARS-CoV-2 and coronaviruses. Across the whole study: After nine to eleven days of antigen culture, PBMC TCR beta CDR3s were sequenced.

The trim removed 4 bases at V and 8 bases at J, leaving 7 bases unmatched. CDR1 and CDR2 (germline): LNHDA, SQIVND (reference sequence). CDR3 length: 15 residues. CD4+ T cells from unexposed donors were obtained before the COVID-19 pandemic (2011-2018). After ten to eleven days of culture, CD4+ T cells were isolated. Only in-frame clones appear in the TCRdb table, and some are missing; sequencing was by immunoSEQ multiplex PCR. The sample yields some 25,000 clones, about 70% seen once. Turning to this clone: The antigen is not known.

This clonotype was sampled from a human donor in good health. The chain recombines TRBV19 with TRBJ1-6; 8 nucleotides match TRBD1. Sequencing used CD4+ T cells from PBMCs, cultured in vitro. CDR3 bases: TGTGCCAGTAGTAAAAGACAGGGGACCGATTCACCCCTCCACTTT. This sequence encodes CASSKRQGTDSPLHF. Drawing the rest from reference TRBV19 and TRBJ1-6, the complete variable domain is DGGITQSPKYLFRKEGQNVTLSCEQNLNHDAMYWYRQDPGQGLRLIYYSQIVNDFQKGDIAEGYSVSREKKESFPLTVTSAQKNPTAFYLCASSKRQGTDSPLHFGNGTRLTVT.